A selection of T cell receptor beta chains follows, all from one sample in a study of T cell repertoires in cytomegalovirus infection. TCRdb itself ran the reads through MiXCR, one entry per CDR3 protein. The sample has about 180,000 distinct CDR3 sequences; 13% to 15% are singletons. The sample consisted of PBMCs. The source is a human donor in good health (CMV status not recorded). Some clones in this sample may be carry-over from other donors' samples. The CDR3 runs from the conserved cysteine through the conserved F or W.

len: 14; j_gene: TRBJ1-2; v_gene: TRBV20-1; CDR3aa: CSARDGITNYGYTF
len: 13; j_gene: TRBJ1-1; v_gene: TRBV29-1; CDR3aa: CSVLRVGNTEAFF
len: 15; j_gene: TRBJ2-3; v_gene: TRBV7-8; CDR3aa: CASSLRDSLTDTQYF
len: 12; j_gene: TRBJ1-1; v_gene: TRBV12-5; CDR3aa: CASARGKTEAFF
len: 12; j_gene: TRBJ2-1; v_gene: TRBV6-2/TRBV6-3; CDR3aa: CASSDPTSGEIF
len: 14; j_gene: TRBJ2-5; v_gene: TRBV20-1; CDR3aa: CSAPPAGGPAPQYF
len: 11; j_gene: TRBJ2-1; v_gene: TRBV28; CDR3aa: CASKRRTEQFF
len: 15; j_gene: TRBJ2-1; v_gene: TRBV5-1; CDR3aa: CASSPGLHTFNEQFF
len: 15; j_gene: TRBJ1-5; v_gene: TRBV2; CDR3aa: CASRPPGPSNQPQHF
len: 15; j_gene: TRBJ2-2; v_gene: TRBV5-5; CDR3aa: CASSFGQGNTGELFF
len: 15; j_gene: TRBJ2-3; v_gene: TRBV15; CDR3aa: CATSRARTYADTQYF
len: 14; j_gene: TRBJ1-5; v_gene: TRBV12-3/TRBV12-4; CDR3aa: CASSLIYSNQPQHF
len: 15; j_gene: TRBJ2-7; v_gene: TRBV7-3; CDR3aa: CASSLGTGGSSGQYF
len: 14; j_gene: TRBJ1-1; v_gene: TRBV9; CDR3aa: CASTRTGLNTEAFF
len: 16; j_gene: TRBJ2-7; v_gene: TRBV7-2; CDR3aa: CASSLVRGEHKREQYF
len: 15; j_gene: TRBJ2-1; v_gene: TRBV5-4; CDR3aa: CASSLWTGYEGEQFF